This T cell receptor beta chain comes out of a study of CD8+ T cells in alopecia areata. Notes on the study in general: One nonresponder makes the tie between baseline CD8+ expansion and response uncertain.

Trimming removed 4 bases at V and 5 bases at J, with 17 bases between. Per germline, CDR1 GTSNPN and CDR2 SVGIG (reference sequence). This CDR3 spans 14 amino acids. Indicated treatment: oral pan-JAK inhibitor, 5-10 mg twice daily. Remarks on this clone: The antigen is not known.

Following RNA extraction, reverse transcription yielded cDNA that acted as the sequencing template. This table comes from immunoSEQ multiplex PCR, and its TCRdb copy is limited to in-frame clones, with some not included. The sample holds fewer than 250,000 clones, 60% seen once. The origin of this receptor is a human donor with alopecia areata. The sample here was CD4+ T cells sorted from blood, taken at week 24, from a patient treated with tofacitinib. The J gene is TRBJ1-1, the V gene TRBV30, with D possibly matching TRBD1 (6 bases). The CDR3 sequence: CAWTWGGPGTEAFF. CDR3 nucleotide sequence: TGTGCCTGGACGTGGGGGGGCCCGGGAACTGAAGCTTTCTTT. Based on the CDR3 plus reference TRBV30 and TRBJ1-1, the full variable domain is SQTIHQWPATLVQPVGSPLSLECTVEGTSNPNLYWYRQAAGRGLQLLFYSVGIGQISSEVPQNLSASRPQDRQFILSSKKLLLSDSGFYLCAWTWGGPGTEAFFGQGTRLTVV.